A single sample gave rise to the 9 T cell receptor beta chains below, sequenced in a study of shared clonotypes between healthy human individuals. Generated by immunoSEQ multiplex PCR, the TCRdb table keeps only in-frame clones and is missing some. The data contain 900,000 to 1,200,000 clones, approximately 80% of them singletons. Sequencing was carried out using memory CD4+ T cells from PBMCs. The subset here: CD45RA-negative fraction. Receptor source: a man aged 18 to 29 in good health. Some clones in this sample may be carry-over from other donors' samples.

The J gene is TRBJ2-7, the V gene TRBV2, with 15 positions matching TRBD2. V dropped 6 bases and J dropped 4; count of bases not matched to a gene: 4. Germline lookup yields CDR1 SNHLY and CDR2 FYNNEI. The CDR3 spans 15 residues. CDR3 in amino acids: CASRGLAGGRYEQYF. DNA of the CDR3: TGTGCCAGCAGGGGACTAGCGGGAGGCCGGTACGAGCAGTACTTC.

The genes are TRBV5-4 and TRBJ2-5, with 13 bases matching TRBD2. The CDR3 is 15 residues long. Looked up from germline, CDR1 is SGHNT and CDR2 is YYREEE (reference sequence). The V segment lost 5 bases and the J segment 5 bases; nucleotides outside the gene matches: 6. The CDR3 is CASRTGTSGMETQYF. CDR3 nucleotide sequence: TGTGCCAGCAGGACCGGGACTAGCGGGATGGAGACCCAGTACTTC.

This clone was seen once. The rearrangement uses TRBV6-5 and TRBJ1-2; D not resolved. V lost 0 bases and J 2 bases, leaving 10 bases between the germline ends. The CDR3 has 15 residues. Germline CDR1 is MNHEY and CDR2 is SVGAGI. The chain's CDR3 is CASSYSTAGNYGYTF. In nucleotides, the CDR3 is TGTGCCAGCAGTTACTCGACGGCGGGGAACTATGGCTACACCTTC.

Here the CDR3 DNA reads TGCGCCAGCAGCTCAATTTCGAACACCGGGGAGCTGTTTTTT. It encodes CASSSISNTGELFF. The chain has TRBV5-1 and TRBJ2-2; D ambiguous. Germline V gene sequence: CDR1 SGHRS, CDR2 YFSETQ. The CDR3 spans 14 residues. The ends were cut back, 3 bases at V and 0 bases at J, with 6 bases in the middle.

This clone has at least ten counts. V and J are TRBV7-9 and TRBJ2-6; D not resolved. CDR3 length: 16 amino acids. Trimming stripped 5 bases from V and 0 bases from J, with 11 bases between. Germline V gene lookup returns CDR1 SEHNR and CDR2 FQNEAQ (reference sequence). As DNA, the CDR3 is TGTGCCAGCAGCCAGAGTACGCTCTCTGGGGCCAACGTCCTGACTTTC. This encodes CASSQSTLSGANVLTF.

The V gene is TRBV29-1, the J gene TRBJ1-5; a weak D match, TRBD1 (5 bases). CDR3 length equals 12 residues. Per the germline V gene, CDR1 is SQVTM and CDR2 is ANQGSEA. Trimming left V 7 bases short and J 1 base short, with 8 bases between. The CDR3 DNA sequence: TGCAGCGCAAGGGACAGCAATCAGCCCCAGCATTTT. Its protein product is CSARDSNQPQHF.

This rearrangement joins TRBV6-1 to TRBJ1-2; a weak D match, TRBD1 (5 bases). CDR1 MNHNS and CDR2 SASEGT come from the germline V gene. This CDR3 comprises 17 residues. V lost 2 bases and J lost 8, with 24 bases in between. The CDR3 here is CASSERWPGKAYGGYTF. CDR3 nucleotides: TGTGCCAGCAGTGAACGATGGCCAGGGAAGGCGTATGGGGGCTACACCTTC.

This chain joins TRBV5-1 and TRBJ2-3; 7 nucleotides match TRBD2. After removal of 0 bases from V and 5 bases from J, the junction contained 9 bases not matched to a gene. CDR1 is SGHRS, CDR2 YFSETQ, per germline. The CDR3 totals 16 residues. The CDR3 coding sequence is TGCGCCAGCAGCTTGGCCGGCGGGAGTAGAGGAGATACGCAGTATTTT. This translates into CASSLAGGSRGDTQYF.

The chain is built from TRBV11-2 and TRBJ2-7; no firm D call. The CDR3 has 12 residues. V was clipped by 1 base and J by 5 bases, with 6 bases between them. Germline values: CDR1 SGHAT, CDR2 FQNNGV. CDR3 coding DNA: TGTGCCAGCAGCTTAGCGGTGAACGAGCAGTACTTC. It codes for CASSLAVNEQYF.